These 21 T cell receptor beta chains were sequenced from one sample in a study of T cells in Graves' hyperthyroidism and ophthalmopathy. RNA transcripts gave rise to amplified TCR beta CDR3 regions. The TCR CDR3 first-round RT-PCR relied on the HTBI primer set. TCRdb reanalysed the multiplex PCR reads using MiXCR and keeps one entry per CDR3 protein. The table lists a few hundred thousand distinct CDR3 sequences, 40% to 55% of them singletons. The sequencing input was peripheral blood or thyroid tissue (not recorded which). These TCRs come from a woman younger than 35 with Graves' hyperthyroidism.

The genes are TRBV24-1 and TRBJ2-3; possibly TRBD2 for D (6 bases). This CDR3 comprises 13 residues. Trimming stripped 0 bases from V and 6 bases from J, with 6 bases between. Germline values: CDR1 KGHDR, CDR2 SFDVKD. CDR3 nucleotides: TGTGCCACCAGTGATTTGCTAGCGGATACGCAGTATTTT. Its protein product is CATSDLLADTQYF.

The chain uses TRBV24-1 and TRBJ2-7, with D maybe TRBD2 (5 bases). V was trimmed by 4 bases and J by 1 base, leaving 16 bases between them. The CDR3 totals 16 residues. The V gene's germline CDR1 is KGHDR and CDR2 SFDVKD. The CDR3 here is CATSEGGDPGSYEQYF. The CDR3 bases are TGTGCCACCAGTGAAGGAGGAGACCCGGGATCCTACGAGCAGTACTTC.

This clonotype was detected ten times or more. This may stem from a read error, because a much larger clone lies one nucleotide away. V usage is TRBV29-1 and J usage is TRBJ1-3; no clear D gene. The germline CDR1 and CDR2 sequences are SQVTM and ANQGSEA. The ends were cut back, 4 bases at V and 0 bases at J, with 4 bases in the middle. The CDR3 has 12 residues. The CDR3, as DNA: TGCAGCGTTGGCAACTCTGGAAACACCATATATTTT. It encodes CSVGNSGNTIYF.

The table lists this clonotype with many counts. This chain links TRBV7-2 with TRBJ2-5; TRBD2 matches 14 bases. CDR3 length: 16 amino acids. Germline loops: CDR1 SGHTA, CDR2 FQGNSA. After removal of 2 bases from V and 3 bases from J, the junction contained 2 bases not matched to a gene. CDR3 coding DNA: TGTGCCAGCAGCTTACGGGGACTAGCGGGGGAAGAGACCCAGTACTTC. Translated, it gives CASSLRGLAGEETQYF. The variable domain in full, completed from reference TRBV7-2 and TRBJ2-5, reads GAGVSQSPSNKVTEKGKDVELRCDPISGHTALYWYRQSLGQGLEFLIYFQGNSAPDKSGLPSDRFSAERTGGSVSTLTIQRTQQEDSAVYLCASSLRGLAGEETQYFGPGTRLLVL.

This clonotype has a handful of counts. The chain couples TRBV20-1 to TRBJ2-5; TRBD2 matches at 7 bases. The junction had 5 bases not matched to a gene; V was cut back by 0 bases and J by 1 base. Looked up from germline, CDR1 is DFQATT and CDR2 is SNEGSKA (reference sequence). This CDR3 contains 15 residues. CDR3 region: CSARDSGGIQETQYF. In DNA form, the CDR3 reads TGCAGTGCTAGAGACTCGGGGGGAATCCAAGAGACCCAGTACTTC.

J is TRBJ2-5 and V is TRBV24-1; D is tentatively TRBD1 or TRBD2 (5 bases each). V was trimmed by 9 bases and J by 0 bases, leaving 10 bases between them. This CDR3 spans 13 amino acids. The germline V gene has CDR1 KGHDR and CDR2 SFDVKD. The CDR3 bases are TGTGCCACCTGGGACGGGAACCAAGAGACCCAGTACTTC. Residues: CATWDGNQETQYF.

The chain is built from TRBV19 and TRBJ2-5; perhaps TRBD2 as D (7 bases). Germline values: CDR1 LNHDA, CDR2 SQIVND (reference sequence). The CDR3 is 19 residues long. V was clipped by 4 bases and J by 2 bases, with 26 bases between them. The chain's CDR3 is CASSTRARSGEGTQETQYF. CDR3 DNA: TGTGCCAGTAGTACACGGGCACGTTCCGGGGAGGGGACACAAGAGACCCAGTACTTC. Drawing the rest from reference TRBV19 and TRBJ2-5, the complete variable domain is DGGITQSPKYLFRKEGQNVTLSCEQNLNHDAMYWYRQDPGQGLRLIYYSQIVNDFQKGDIAEGYSVSREKKESFPLTVTSAQKNPTAFYLCASSTRARSGEGTQETQYFGPGTRLLVL.

The genes are TRBV30 and TRBJ2-2, with D perhaps matching TRBD2 (6 bases). With 2 bases removed from V and 6 bases from J, the gap between germline ends came to 13 bases. The CDR3 totals 14 residues. From germline, CDR1 is GTSNPN and CDR2 SVGIG (reference sequence). The CDR3 loop is CAWSRDFLAGELFF. The DNA for the CDR3 is TGTGCCTGGAGTCGGGACTTCCTAGCCGGGGAGCTGTTTTTT.

This chain joins TRBV11-2 and TRBJ2-5, with 8 bases that match TRBD1. Per germline, CDR1 SGHAT and CDR2 FQNNGV. V shed 4 bases, J shed 9 bases, and the junction held 7 bases outside the gene matches. The CDR3 runs to 13 residues. The CDR3 nucleotides read TGTGCCAGCAGCTCGACGACAGGGGATTCCCAGTACTTC. Translating it yields CASSSTTGDSQYF. Based on the CDR3 plus reference TRBV11-2 and TRBJ2-5, the full variable domain is EAGVAQSPRYKIIEKRQSVAFWCNPISGHATLYWYQQILGQGPKLLIQFQNNGVVDDSQLPKDRFSAERLKGVDSTLKIQPAKLEDSAVYLCASSSTTGDSQYFGPGTRLLVL.

Many counts were recorded for this clonotype. This chain links TRBV24-1 with TRBJ1-5, with no clear D. V was clipped by 5 bases and J by 3 bases, with 10 bases between them. The germline V gene encodes CDR1 KGHDR and CDR2 SFDVKD. This CDR3 is 14 amino acids long. CDR3 loop: CATSAPGSNQPQHF. The CDR3 nucleotides are TGTGCCACCAGTGCCCCGGGTTCCAATCAGCCCCAGCATTTT.

The chain is built from TRBV12-3 or TRBV12-4 and TRBJ1-5, with 8 bases aligning to TRBD1. With V trimmed by 2 bases and J by 7 bases, 4 bases remained unmatched. This CDR3 region has 14 residues. For the CDR3, the DNA is TGTGCCAGCAGTTTACGGGCAGGGGGCCAGCCCCAGCATTTT. This sequence encodes CASSLRAGGQPQHF.

The chain combines TRBV7-2 with TRBJ1-5; perhaps TRBD1 as D (5 bases). Germline values: CDR1 SGHTA, CDR2 FQGNSA. Trimming left V 3 bases short and J 11 bases short, with 20 bases between. The CDR3 runs to 15 residues. The CDR3 DNA reads TGTGCCAGCAGCTTTAGGGCAGGGCGTCAAGAGACCCAGCATTTT. The encoded protein is CASSFRAGRQETQHF.

This clonotype was seen many times. This chain links TRBV20-1 with TRBJ2-7; 13 positions agree with TRBD2. V lost 6 bases, J lost 2 bases, and 7 bases stayed unmatched. Germline V gives CDR1 DFQATT, CDR2 SNEGSKA (reference sequence). The length of the CDR3 is 15 residues. The CDR3 nucleotides read TGCAGTGCCACGGCACTAGCGGGAGGGCCCTACGAGCAGTACTTC. Amino acids: CSATALAGGPYEQYF.

The table lists this clonotype with many counts. J is TRBJ2-7 and V is TRBV19; either TRBD1 or TRBD2 may fit D (5 bases each). Germline V gene data show CDR1 as LNHDA and CDR2 as SQIVND (reference sequence). The CDR3 has 15 residues. Trimming removed 4 bases at V and 2 bases at J, with 15 bases between. In DNA form, the CDR3 reads TGTGCCAGTAGTACAGGGACGGACATGCCCTACGAGCAGTACTTC. Translating it yields CASSTGTDMPYEQYF.

The chain joins TRBV7-9 to TRBJ1-2; D is unclear. There are 15 residues in the CDR3. V shed 5 bases and J shed 1 base, with 14 bases lying between them. Germline values: CDR1 SEHNR, CDR2 FQNEAQ (reference sequence). The CDR3 DNA reads as TGTGCCAGCAGCAGGGCTACAGTGATTAACTATGGCTACACCTTC. This sequence encodes CASSRATVINYGYTF.

This clonotype was recorded at least ten times. CDR3 DNA: TGTGCCAGTAGTCTCGAGGCCTCCGGGACATATGCTGGAAACACCATATATTTT. This encodes CASSLEASGTYAGNTIYF. The chain couples TRBV19 to TRBJ1-3; tentative D call: TRBD1 (6 bases). The length of the CDR3 is 18 residues. CDR1 is LNHDA, CDR2 SQIVND, per germline (reference sequence). The ends were cut back, 5 bases at V and 2 bases at J, with 22 bases in the middle. The variable domain in full, completed from reference TRBV19 and TRBJ1-3, reads DGGITQSPKYLFRKEGQNVTLSCEQNLNHDAMYWYRQDPGQGLRLIYYSQIVNDFQKGDIAEGYSVSREKKESFPLTVTSAQKNPTAFYLCASSLEASGTYAGNTIYFGEGSWLTVV.

V usage is TRBV2 and J usage is TRBJ1-6; D gene ambiguous. Germline V gives CDR1 SNHLY, CDR2 FYNNEI. Trimming pared 5 bases from V and 10 bases from J, leaving 9 bases between. The CDR3 consists of 12 residues. For the CDR3, the DNA is TGTGCCAGCAGTTACAGTAGATCACCCCTCCACTTT. Its translation is CASSYSRSPLHF.

The chain is built from TRBV20-1 and TRBJ1-1; 12 bases fit TRBD1. Germline V lookup: CDR1 DFQATT, CDR2 SNEGSKA (reference sequence). V was pared by 6 bases and J by 5 bases, with 10 bases of the junction left unmatched. This CDR3 region has 15 residues. The CDR3 sequence: CSAGGTGGDKTEAFF. CDR3 nucleotides: TGCAGTGCCGGGGGGACAGGGGGCGATAAGACTGAAGCTTTCTTT.

The genes are TRBV14 and TRBJ1-4, with a tentative D call TRBD1 (6 bases). The CDR3 extends over 20 amino acids. V gave up 10 bases and J gave up 6 bases, with 36 bases separating them. The V gene's germline CDR1 is SGHDN and CDR2 FVKESK. The CDR3 loop reads CATTDEDSRGGGPYDEKLFF. The CDR3 bases are TGTGCCACCACCGATGAGGACAGCCGAGGGGGGGGGCCCTACGATGAAAAACTGTTTTTT.

This clonotype appeared once. The V call is TRBV24-1, the J call TRBJ2-7; TRBD1 matches 10 bases. V shed 4 bases, J shed 7 bases, and the junction held 9 bases outside the gene matches. Germline V gene lookup returns CDR1 KGHDR and CDR2 SFDVKD. The CDR3 has 15 amino acids. The CDR3 DNA sequence: TGTGCCACCAGTGACTTCGGGACAGGGGACAATGAGCAGTACTTC. This encodes CATSDFGTGDNEQYF.

This clonotype was recorded at least ten times. The chain is built from TRBV6-5 and TRBJ1-1, with D possibly being TRBD1 (6 bases). CDR1 and CDR2 from the germline V gene are MNHEY and SVGAGI. V gave up 0 bases and J gave up 1 base, with 6 bases separating them. CDR3 length: 14 amino acids. In DNA form, the CDR3 reads TGTGCCAGCAGTTACTCGACAGGGAACACTGAAGCTTTCTTT. It codes for CASSYSTGNTEAFF.